This TCR beta chain was sequenced for a study of OX40 agonist ivuxolimab in advanced cancers. On the study more broadly: Patients were roughly 83% male with ages roughly 20 to 90, mean 60. Partial responses, seen in three patients, involved one hepatocellular carcinoma and two cutaneous melanomas.

Produced via immunoSEQ multiplex PCR; TCRdb's table is partial and in-frame only. Here the sample spans over 65,000 clones, approximately 95% being singletons. Regarding this clone: Its specificity is not known.

Enrollment shut out patients with autoimmune disease history or systemic immunosuppression. Points from the study as a whole: Both CD4+ and CD8+ T cell populations in blood had undergone clonal expansion by week 6 at 0.1 to 3.0 mg/kg.

Deletions cut 7 bases from V and 5 bases from J, with 6 bases between. The CDR3 sequence is 11 residues long. Germline V gives CDR1 MNHNS, CDR2 SASEGT. This TCR derives from an adult with an advanced solid tumor such as melanoma, head and neck, liver or kidney cancer. This rearrangement joins TRBV6-1 to TRBJ2-1; D uncertain. The source was CD4+ or CD8+ T cells sorted from blood, collected in a trial of the OX40 agonist ivuxolimab. The CDR3 nucleotides are TGTGCCAGCATCGAGCACAATGAGCAGTTCTTC. Protein sequence: CASIEHNEQFF.